These 6 T cell receptor beta chains were all obtained from the same sample, sequenced in a study of T-cell memory formation after mild COVID-19. TCRdb reprocessed the 5' RACE reads with MiXCR, giving one entry per CDR3 protein. The table shows some 50,000 distinct CDR3 sequences, with 9% to 15% occurring only once. The sequencing input was PBMCs or a T cell subset sorted from them (not recorded which). All receptors come from a man between 18 and 29 years old who had mild COVID-19 (a few samples of this study predate the infection). Cell type and time point are not known.

This clonotype was found many times. The chain couples TRBV5-1 to TRBJ1-1, with D unclear. Germline V gives CDR1 SGHRS, CDR2 YFSETQ. V lost 1 base and J 1 base, leaving 5 bases between the germline ends. This CDR3 has 13 amino acids. The CDR3 region is CASSLQRNTEAFF. Written as DNA, the CDR3 is TGCGCCAGCAGCTTGCAACGGAACACTGAAGCTTTCTTT.

This clonotype was counted at least ten times. The chain combines TRBV6-5 with TRBJ2-7; D is uncertain. The ends were cut back, 0 bases at V and 3 bases at J, with 18 bases in the middle. The CDR3 is 17 amino acids. Germline CDR1 is MNHEY and CDR2 is SVGAGI. CDR3 region: CASSYSPGPAEHYEQYF. The CDR3 coding sequence is TGTGCCAGCAGTTACTCCCCCGGACCGGCTGAACACTACGAGCAGTACTTC.

This clonotype was seen more than once but under ten times. DNA of the CDR3: TGTGCCAGCAGCTTAGTACGCACCGGGGAGCTGTTTTTT. It specifies CASSLVRTGELFF. The chain has TRBV11-2 and TRBJ2-2; no firm D call. With 1 base removed from V and 4 bases from J, the gap between germline ends came to 4 bases. Germline CDR1 SGHAT, CDR2 FQNNGV. This CDR3 spans 13 amino acids.

This clonotype was counted ten times or more. This sequence joins TRBV28 and TRBJ2-5; no reliable D call. CDR3 length: 15 residues. In germline, CDR1 is MDHEN, CDR2 SYDVKM. The germline V and J ends were trimmed by 7 bases and 3 bases, with 18 bases remaining between them. CDR3 nucleotides: TGTGCCAGCACCTCTATCTCTACGGCGGAAGAGACCCAGTACTTC. This encodes CASTSISTAEETQYF.

This clonotype turned up a few times. The rearrangement links TRBV20-1 to TRBJ2-7; no clear D. This CDR3 has 14 residues. Trimming stripped 3 bases from V and 0 bases from J, with 12 bases between. CDR1 is DFQATT, CDR2 SNEGSKA, per germline (reference sequence). The CDR3 spells CSASGSFSSYEQYF. The CDR3 region has the DNA TGCAGTGCTAGCGGTTCATTTAGCTCCTACGAGCAGTACTTC.

The chain carries TRBV9 and TRBJ2-1, with D hard to call. Trimming stripped 7 bases from V and 0 bases from J, with 11 bases between. Per germline, CDR1 SGDLS and CDR2 YYNGEE. This CDR3 spans 14 amino acids. The CDR3 nucleotides read TGTGCCAGCGGGCTCACAGCCTCCTACAATGAGCAGTTCTTC. Translating it yields CASGLTASYNEQFF.